The clone carrying this T cell receptor (beta chain) was observed a handful of times. Using immunoSEQ multiplex PCR, the repertoire was profiled, and TCRdb retains in-frame clones only, with some absent. The data show some 200,000 clones, 85% to 90% seen once. The CDR3 has 13 residues. The germline V and J ends were trimmed by 1 base and 5 bases, with 8 bases remaining between them. Germline V lookup: CDR1 LGHDT, CDR2 YNNKEL (reference sequence). The cohort comprised adults aged about 18 to 89 years residing in 24 US areas. The sample belongs to a study of blood T cell repertoires in COVID-19. Turning to the study itself: There were acute and convalescent COVID-19 samples, and they came from the United States, Italy and Spain.

The V call is TRBV3-1 (or the pseudogene TRBV3-2), the J call TRBJ2-5, with D perhaps TRBD2 (5 bases). Sequencing was done on a sample of PBMCs or T cells enriched from blood (not recorded which). This clonotype was obtained from a woman aged 18-29 years in a cohort exposed to, infected with or recovered from COVID-19 (not recorded which). The CDR3 DNA reads as TGTGCCAGCAGCCAAGGAGGGCTGGAGACCCAGTACTTC. As protein: CASSQGGLETQYF.